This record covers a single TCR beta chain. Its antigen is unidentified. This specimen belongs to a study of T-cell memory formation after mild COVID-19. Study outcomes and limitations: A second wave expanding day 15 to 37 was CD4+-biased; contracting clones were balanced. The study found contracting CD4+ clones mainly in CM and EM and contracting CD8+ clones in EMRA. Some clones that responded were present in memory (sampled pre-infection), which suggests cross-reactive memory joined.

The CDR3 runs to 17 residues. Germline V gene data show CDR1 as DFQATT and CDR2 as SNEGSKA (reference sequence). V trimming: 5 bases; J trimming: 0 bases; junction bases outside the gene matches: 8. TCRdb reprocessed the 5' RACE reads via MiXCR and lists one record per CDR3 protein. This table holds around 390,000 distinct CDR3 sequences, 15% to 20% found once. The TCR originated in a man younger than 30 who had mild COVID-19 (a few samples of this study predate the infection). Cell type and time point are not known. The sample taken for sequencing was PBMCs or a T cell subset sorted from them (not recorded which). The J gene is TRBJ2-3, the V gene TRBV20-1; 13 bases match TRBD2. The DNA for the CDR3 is TGCAGTGCTCCCGGACTAGCGGGGGCCCCTAGCACAGATACGCAGTATTTT. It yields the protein CSAPGLAGAPSTDTQYF.